The source of this T cell receptor (beta chain) is a study of blood T cell repertoires in COVID-19. About the study: Acute and convalescent COVID-19 specimens originated in the United States, Italy and Spain.

CDR1 and CDR2 from the germline V gene are SNHLY and FYNNEI. V lost 4 bases to trimming and J lost 4 bases; unmatched junction nucleotides: 7. The CDR3 contains 15 residues. Data came from immunoSEQ multiplex PCR; TCRdb stores just in-frame clones and leaves some out. The sample has about 95,000 clones; around nine tenths are singletons. The J gene is TRBJ2-1, the V gene TRBV2; 7 positions agree with TRBD2. Sequenced: peripheral blood. This TCR derives from an older woman with acute or convalescent COVID-19. CDR3 coding DNA: TGTGCCAGCAGTGGTACTAGCGTCGTGTACAATGAGCAGTTCTTC. This gives the protein CASSGTSVVYNEQFF. The entire variable domain, with the rest obtained from reference TRBV2 and TRBJ2-1, is as follows: EPEVTQTPSHQVTQMGQEVILRCVPISNHLYFYWYRQILGQKVEFLVSFYNNEISEKSEIFDDQFSVERPDGSNFTLKIRSTKLEDSAMYFCASSGTSVVYNEQFFGPGTRLTVL.